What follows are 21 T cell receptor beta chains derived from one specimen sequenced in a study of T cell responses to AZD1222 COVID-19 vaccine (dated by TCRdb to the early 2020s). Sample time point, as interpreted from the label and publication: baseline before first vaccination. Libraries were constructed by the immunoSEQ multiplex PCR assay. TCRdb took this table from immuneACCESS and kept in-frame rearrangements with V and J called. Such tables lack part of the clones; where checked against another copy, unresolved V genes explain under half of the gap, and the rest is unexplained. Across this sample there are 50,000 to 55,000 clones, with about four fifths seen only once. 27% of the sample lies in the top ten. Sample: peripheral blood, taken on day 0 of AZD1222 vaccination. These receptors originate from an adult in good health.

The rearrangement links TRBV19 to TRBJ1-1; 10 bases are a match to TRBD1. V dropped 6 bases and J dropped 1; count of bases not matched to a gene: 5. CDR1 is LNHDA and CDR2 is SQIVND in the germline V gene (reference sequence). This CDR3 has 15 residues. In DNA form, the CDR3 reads TGTGCCAGTAGCCCTCGGACAGGGGGGAACACTGAAGCTTTCTTT. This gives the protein CASSPRTGGNTEAFF.

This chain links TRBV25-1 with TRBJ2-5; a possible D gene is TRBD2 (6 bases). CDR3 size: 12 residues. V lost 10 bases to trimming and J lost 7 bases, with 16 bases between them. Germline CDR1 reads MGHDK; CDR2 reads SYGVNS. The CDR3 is CATVSPGGTQYF. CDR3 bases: TGTGCCACCGTTTCTCCCGGGGGGACCCAGTACTTC. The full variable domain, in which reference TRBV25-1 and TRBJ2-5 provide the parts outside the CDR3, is EADIYQTPRYLVIGTGKKITLECSQTMGHDKMYWYQQDPGMELHLIHYSYGVNSTEKGDLSSESTVSRIRTEHFPLTLESARPSHTSQYLCATVSPGGTQYFGPGTRLLVL.

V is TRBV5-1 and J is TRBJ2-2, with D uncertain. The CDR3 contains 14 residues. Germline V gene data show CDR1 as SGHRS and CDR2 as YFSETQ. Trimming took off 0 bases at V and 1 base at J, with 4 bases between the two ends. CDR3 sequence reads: CASSLAGNTGELFF. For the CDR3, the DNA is TGCGCCAGCAGCTTGGCCGGGAACACCGGGGAGCTGTTTTTT.

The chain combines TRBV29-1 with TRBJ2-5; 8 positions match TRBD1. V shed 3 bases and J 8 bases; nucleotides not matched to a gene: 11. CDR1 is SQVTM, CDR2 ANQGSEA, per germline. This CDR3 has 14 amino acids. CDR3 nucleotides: TGCAGCGTTGAGAGAATGGGACAGGCTGATACCCAGTACTTC. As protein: CSVERMGQADTQYF.

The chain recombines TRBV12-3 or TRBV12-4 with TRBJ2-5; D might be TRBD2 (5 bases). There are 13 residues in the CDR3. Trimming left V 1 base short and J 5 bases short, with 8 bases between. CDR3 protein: CASSLGLRETQYF. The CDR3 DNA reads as TGTGCCAGCAGTTTAGGACTACGGGAGACCCAGTACTTC.

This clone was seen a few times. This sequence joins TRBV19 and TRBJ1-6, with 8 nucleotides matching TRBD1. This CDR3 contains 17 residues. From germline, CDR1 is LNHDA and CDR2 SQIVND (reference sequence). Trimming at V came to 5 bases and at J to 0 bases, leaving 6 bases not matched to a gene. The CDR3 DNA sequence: TGTGCCAGTAGTTCCAGGGGGCGAGCCTCCTATAATTCACCCCTCCACTTT. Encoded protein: CASSSRGRASYNSPLHF.

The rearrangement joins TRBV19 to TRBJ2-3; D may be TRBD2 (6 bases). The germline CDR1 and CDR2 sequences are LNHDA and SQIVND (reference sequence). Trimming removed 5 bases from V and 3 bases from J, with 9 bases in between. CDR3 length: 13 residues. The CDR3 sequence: CASSVGRTDTQYF. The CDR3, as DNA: TGTGCCAGTAGTGTGGGGAGGACAGATACGCAGTATTTT.

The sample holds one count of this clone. The CDR3 protein is CSVSGGGTTEAFF. DNA of the CDR3: TGCAGCGTCTCCGGGGGGGGGACGACTGAAGCTTTCTTT. This chain joins TRBV29-1 and TRBJ1-1, with a tentative D call TRBD1 (5 bases). Trimming pared 6 bases from V and 5 bases from J, leaving 16 bases between. The CDR3 has 13 amino acids. CDR1 and CDR2 from the germline V gene are SQVTM and ANQGSEA.

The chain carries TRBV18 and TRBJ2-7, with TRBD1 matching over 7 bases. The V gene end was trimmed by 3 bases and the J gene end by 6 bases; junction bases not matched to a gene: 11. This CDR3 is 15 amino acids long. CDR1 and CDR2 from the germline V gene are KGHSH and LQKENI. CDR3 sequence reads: CASSPSLGTDGEQYF. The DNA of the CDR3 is TGTGCCAGCTCACCGAGCCTTGGGACAGATGGCGAGCAGTACTTC.

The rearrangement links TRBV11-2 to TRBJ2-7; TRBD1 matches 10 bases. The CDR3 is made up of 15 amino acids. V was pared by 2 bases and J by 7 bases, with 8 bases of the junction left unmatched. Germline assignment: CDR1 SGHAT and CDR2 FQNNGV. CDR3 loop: CASSLSGQGTGEQYF. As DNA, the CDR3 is TGTGCCAGCAGCTTATCGGGACAGGGGACGGGAGAGCAGTACTTC.

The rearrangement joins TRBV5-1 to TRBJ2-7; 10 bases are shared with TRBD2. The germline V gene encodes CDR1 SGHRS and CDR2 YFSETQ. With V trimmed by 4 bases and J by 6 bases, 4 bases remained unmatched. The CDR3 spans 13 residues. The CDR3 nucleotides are TGCGCCAGCAGCCTAGCGGGGGTGGGCGAGCAGTACTTC. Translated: CASSLAGVGEQYF.

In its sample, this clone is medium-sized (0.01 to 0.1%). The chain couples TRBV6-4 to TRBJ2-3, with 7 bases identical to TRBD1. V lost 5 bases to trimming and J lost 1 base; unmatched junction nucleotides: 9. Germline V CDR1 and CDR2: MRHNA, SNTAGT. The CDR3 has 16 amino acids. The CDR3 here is CASSPTGVTGTDTQYF. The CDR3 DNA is TGTGCCAGCAGTCCTACAGGGGTCACGGGCACAGATACGCAGTATTTT.

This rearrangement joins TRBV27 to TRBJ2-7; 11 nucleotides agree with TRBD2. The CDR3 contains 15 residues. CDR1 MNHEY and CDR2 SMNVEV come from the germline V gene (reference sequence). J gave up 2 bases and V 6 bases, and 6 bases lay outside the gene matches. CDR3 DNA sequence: TGTGCCAGCAGCCTCGGACTAGCGGGTCCCTACGAGCAGTACTTC. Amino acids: CASSLGLAGPYEQYF.

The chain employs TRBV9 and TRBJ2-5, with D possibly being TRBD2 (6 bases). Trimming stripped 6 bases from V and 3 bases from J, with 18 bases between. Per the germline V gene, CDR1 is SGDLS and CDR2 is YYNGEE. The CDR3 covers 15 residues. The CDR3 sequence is CASTDPRDSEETQYF. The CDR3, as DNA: TGTGCCAGCACCGACCCCCGGGACTCCGAAGAGACCCAGTACTTC.

This CDR3 reads CASSVGAGSARGEQFF. The CDR3 region has the DNA TGTGCCAGCAGCGTAGGGGCGGGATCCGCTCGGGGTGAGCAGTTCTTC. V usage is TRBV9 and J usage is TRBJ2-1; tentatively, D is TRBD2 (6 bases). Germline assignment: CDR1 SGDLS and CDR2 YYNGEE. V was cut by 0 bases and J by 9 bases, with 19 bases left in between. CDR3 length: 16 residues.

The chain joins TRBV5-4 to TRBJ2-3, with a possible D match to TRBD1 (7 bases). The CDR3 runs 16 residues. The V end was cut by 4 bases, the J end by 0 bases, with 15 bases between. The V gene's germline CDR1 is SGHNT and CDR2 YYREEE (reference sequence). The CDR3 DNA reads TGTGCCAGCAGCATAGACAGGGACTTAAGCACAGATACGCAGTATTTT. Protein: CASSIDRDLSTDTQYF.

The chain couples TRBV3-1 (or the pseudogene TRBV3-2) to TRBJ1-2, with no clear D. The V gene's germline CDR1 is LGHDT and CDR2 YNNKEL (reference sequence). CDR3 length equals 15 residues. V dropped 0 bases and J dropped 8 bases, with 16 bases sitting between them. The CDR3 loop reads CASSQDSGAIRGYTF. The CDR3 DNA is TGTGCCAGCAGCCAAGATTCGGGAGCTATAAGGGGCTACACCTTC.

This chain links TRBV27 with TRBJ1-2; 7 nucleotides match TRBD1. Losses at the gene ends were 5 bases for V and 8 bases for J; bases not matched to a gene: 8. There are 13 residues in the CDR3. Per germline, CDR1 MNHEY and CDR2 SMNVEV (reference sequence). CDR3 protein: CASSGQGGWGYTF. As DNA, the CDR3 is TGTGCCAGCAGTGGCCAAGGGGGCTGGGGCTACACCTTC.

The CDR3 DNA reads as TGTGCCAGCAGCTTCGGAAGAAACACCGGGGAGCTGTTTTTT. It specifies CASSFGRNTGELFF. The V call is TRBV5-4, the J call TRBJ2-2; D gene ambiguous. CDR3 length: 14 residues. Germline V lookup: CDR1 SGHNT, CDR2 YYREEE (reference sequence). The V and J ends lost 2 bases and 2 bases respectively, with 7 bases between them.

CDR3 residues: CASSPNSYEQYF. As DNA, the CDR3 is TGCGCCAGCAGCCCTAATTCCTACGAGCAGTACTTC. The chain uses TRBV5-1 and TRBJ2-7, with no clear D. V lost 4 bases and J lost 1, with 6 bases in between. CDR3 length: 12 amino acids. Germline V gene data show CDR1 as SGHRS and CDR2 as YFSETQ.

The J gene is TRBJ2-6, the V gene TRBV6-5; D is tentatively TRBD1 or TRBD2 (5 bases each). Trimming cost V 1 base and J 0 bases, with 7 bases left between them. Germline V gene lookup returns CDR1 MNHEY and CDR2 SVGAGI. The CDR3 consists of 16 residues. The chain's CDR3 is CASSYFGGSGANVLTF. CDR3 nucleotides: TGTGCCAGCAGTTACTTTGGGGGCTCTGGGGCCAACGTCCTGACTTTC.